This entry lists 6 T cell receptor beta chains sequenced from one sample in a study of OX40 agonist ivuxolimab in advanced cancers. The library relied on the immunoSEQ multiplex PCR assay. The immuneACCESS repertoire file appears here via TCRdb, limited to in-frame rearrangements. These files lack a portion of the clones; in checked studies, under half of the deficit traces to unresolved V genes, and the cause of the others is not known. This sample lists 58,000 or so clones; roughly 80% were detected once. 2.5% to 4% of the sample is in the top ten clones. Sequences were derived from CD4+ or CD8+ T cells sorted from blood, sampled in a trial of the OX40 agonist ivuxolimab. These receptors were taken from an adult with an advanced solid tumor such as melanoma, head and neck, liver or kidney cancer.

The chain links TRBV5-4 to TRBJ2-3, with D uncertain. Germline CDR1 and CDR2: SGHNT and YYREEE (reference sequence). This CDR3 spans 12 amino acids. The V gene lost 2 bases and the J gene lost 5 bases, with 6 bases spanning the gap. The CDR3 spells CASSFPQDTQYF. In nucleotides, the CDR3 is TGTGCCAGCAGCTTCCCCCAAGATACGCAGTATTTT. Based on the CDR3 plus reference TRBV5-4 and TRBJ2-3, the full variable domain is ETGVTQSPTHLIKTRGQQVTLRCSSQSGHNTVSWYQQALGQGPQFIFQYYREEENGRGNFPPRFSGLQFPNYSSELNVNALELDDSALYLCASSFPQDTQYFGPGTRLTVL.

The rearrangement uses TRBV19 and TRBJ2-2; 14 bases line up with TRBD2. The CDR3 loop spans 17 amino acids. Trimming at V came to 3 bases and at J to 6 bases, leaving 6 bases not matched to a gene. CDR1 is LNHDA and CDR2 is SQIVND in the germline V gene (reference sequence). CDR3 protein: CASSIGLAGGMAGELFF. DNA for the CDR3: TGTGCCAGTAGTATCGGACTAGCGGGGGGTATGGCCGGGGAGCTGTTTTTT.

This sequence joins TRBV2 and TRBJ1-5; D gene unclear. Germline CDR1 is SNHLY and CDR2 is FYNNEI. This CDR3 has 14 residues. V was trimmed by 2 bases and J by 5 bases, leaving 10 bases between them. CDR3 sequence reads: CASSEWGDYQPQHF. CDR3 nucleotides: TGTGCCAGCAGTGAATGGGGAGATTATCAGCCCCAGCATTTT.

The chain joins TRBV19 to TRBJ1-1; no definite D call. V was pared by 5 bases and J by 4 bases, with 14 bases between. From germline, CDR1 is LNHDA and CDR2 SQIVND (reference sequence). The CDR3 is 14 amino acids. The CDR3 sequence is CASSQGRRVTEAFF. The CDR3 bases are TGTGCCAGTAGTCAAGGACGTCGGGTCACTGAAGCTTTCTTT.

This chain links TRBV1 with TRBJ2-5. TRBV1 is a pseudogene. This CDR3 has 17 amino acids. The CDR3 region is CTSSQDKGTTGEETQYF. Written as DNA, the CDR3 is TGCACCAGCAGCCAAGATAAGGGGACCACCGGGGAAGAGACCCAGTACTTC.

This chain's CDR3 is CASSQERTLGELFF. CDR3 sequence (DNA): TGCGCCAGCAGCCAAGAGAGGACTTTGGGGGAGCTGTTTTTT. The V gene is TRBV4-1, the J gene TRBJ2-2, with a possible D match to TRBD2 (5 bases). Germline V gene lookup returns CDR1 MGHRA and CDR2 YSYEKL. V shed 0 bases and J shed 8 bases, with 10 bases lying between them. The CDR3 loop spans 14 amino acids.